The 17 T cell receptor beta chains below come from one sample, sequenced in a study of tumor-infiltrating lymphocytes in localized non-small cell lung cancer (dated by TCRdb to the early 2020s). Libraries came from the immunoSEQ multiplex PCR assay. The clones in this table, taken by TCRdb from immuneACCESS, are in-frame only. Not every clone is retained; where verified, under half of the shortfall comes from an unresolved V gene, and the cause of the rest is unknown. The sample table holds approximately 15,000 clones, of which more than 70% were seen once. Approximately 10% of the sample is held by the ten biggest clonotypes. The source material was uninvolved lung tissue not adjacent to the tumor. The receptors come from a human donor with non-small cell lung cancer.

The V gene is TRBV13, the J gene TRBJ1-3; tentative D call: TRBD1 (6 bases). Deletions cut 0 bases from V and 2 bases from J, with 11 bases between. This CDR3 contains 16 residues. Germline CDR1 is PRHDT and CDR2 is FYEKMQ (reference sequence). The CDR3 region is CASSLGPAGAGNTIYF. The CDR3 coding sequence is TGTGCCAGCAGCTTAGGCCCTGCAGGGGCTGGAAACACCATATATTTT.

CDR3 nucleotides: TGTGCCAGTAGTATAGACCCGGGCCCACTAACCGGGGAGCTGTTTTTT. Translation: CASSIDPGPLTGELFF. V is TRBV19 and J is TRBJ2-2; D not resolved. Trimming removed 0 bases at V and 5 bases at J, with 13 bases between. The CDR3 is 16 amino acids. Looked up from germline, CDR1 is LNHDA and CDR2 is SQIVND (reference sequence).

The V call is TRBV11-2, the J call TRBJ2-2; D gene uncertain. There are 12 residues in the CDR3. Per germline, CDR1 SGHAT and CDR2 FQNNGV. Trimming took 4 bases from V and 6 from J, leaving 6 bases between them. CDR3 loop: CASSWGAGELFF. The CDR3 DNA reads TGTGCCAGCAGCTGGGGTGCCGGGGAGCTGTTTTTT.

Worth noting for this clone: The same CDR3 arises from other DNA sequences in this sample as well. V gene TRBV5-1 combines with J gene TRBJ1-1, with D uncertain. V lost 0 bases to trimming and J lost 4 bases, with 10 bases between them. This CDR3 has 14 residues. Per germline, CDR1 SGHRS and CDR2 YFSETQ. In nucleotides, the CDR3 is TGCGCCAGCAGCTTGGATGCGGGAGGCACTGAAGCTTTCTTT. It is translated as CASSLDAGGTEAFF.

This clone occurred a few times. The chain links TRBV2 to TRBJ2-7; D could derive from TRBD1 or TRBD2 (6 bases each). This CDR3 is built from 15 residues. Trimming pared 7 bases from V and 5 bases from J, leaving 21 bases between. CDR1 SNHLY and CDR2 FYNNEI come from the germline V gene. CDR3: CASTGSRAGGDEQYF. The DNA for the CDR3 is TGTGCCAGCACGGGTAGTAGGGCCGGGGGCGACGAGCAGTACTTC.

The chain employs TRBV15 and TRBJ1-5; D remains unclear. Germline CDR1 reads LNHNV; CDR2 reads YYDKDF (reference sequence). CDR3 length: 14 amino acids. Trimming cost V 1 base and J 4 bases, with 8 bases left between them. The CDR3 DNA sequence: TGTGCCACCAGCAGAGGTGACACTAATCAGCCCCAGCATTTT. Translation: CATSRGDTNQPQHF.

The chain links TRBV29-1 to TRBJ2-1; no reliable D call. V dropped 4 bases and J dropped 4 bases, with 8 bases sitting between them. The CDR3 consists of 12 residues. Germline values: CDR1 SQVTM, CDR2 ANQGSEA. In nucleotides, the CDR3 is TGCAGCGTTGCGCCACCATACAATGAGCAGTTCTTC. It specifies CSVAPPYNEQFF.

This sequence joins TRBV9 and TRBJ2-7; 9 bases are shared with TRBD2. The CDR3 is 17 amino acids. Germline values: CDR1 SGDLS, CDR2 YYNGEE. V was clipped by 0 bases and J by 5 bases; unmatched bases: 12. The CDR3 sequence: CASSVDLSGSLVDEQYF. The CDR3 DNA reads TGTGCCAGCAGCGTAGATCTTAGCGGGAGCCTGGTCGACGAGCAGTACTTC.

The chain joins TRBV11-2 to TRBJ1-3; D not resolved. Germline V CDR1 and CDR2: SGHAT, FQNNGV. The V end was cut by 5 bases, the J end by 4 bases, with 15 bases between. This CDR3 spans 15 amino acids. In DNA, the CDR3 is TGTGCCAGCAGCCCATGGGGTACGGAGGGAAACACCATATATTTT. It yields the protein CASSPWGTEGNTIYF.

V is TRBV11-3 and J is TRBJ2-3, with D possibly TRBD1 on 5 matching bases. V shed 2 bases and J shed 4 bases, with 10 bases lying between them. The CDR3 runs to 14 residues. Per germline, CDR1 SGHNT and CDR2 YENEEA. The CDR3 protein is CASSLTQGSDTQYF. CDR3 nucleotides: TGTGCCAGCAGCTTAACTCAGGGTTCAGATACGCAGTATTTT. The variable domain in full, with the rest retrieved from reference TRBV11-3 and TRBJ2-3, is EAGVVQSPRYKIIEKKQPVAFWCNPISGHNTLYWYLQNLGQGPELLIRYENEEAVDDSQLPKDRFSAERLKGVDSTLKIQPAELGDSAVYLCASSLTQGSDTQYFGPGTRLTVL.

V and J are TRBV19 and TRBJ2-1; 7 bases fit TRBD2. The CDR3 consists of 15 residues. Germline V lookup: CDR1 LNHDA, CDR2 SQIVND (reference sequence). J gave up 3 bases and V 7 bases, and 9 bases lay outside the gene matches. CDR3 sequence reads: CASTRGGEYYNEQFF. The CDR3 DNA follows: TGTGCCAGTACCCGTGGGGGGGAATACTACAATGAGCAGTTCTTC.

V usage is TRBV9 and J usage is TRBJ2-5; D may correspond to TRBD1 or TRBD2 (6 bases each). Germline assignment: CDR1 SGDLS and CDR2 YYNGEE. CDR3 length: 14 residues. V was pared by 4 bases and J by 4 bases, with 14 bases between. Here the CDR3 reads CASSPGASAETQYF. CDR3 DNA: TGTGCCAGCAGCCCGGGGGCTAGCGCAGAGACCCAGTACTTC.

This chain connects TRBV19 to TRBJ1-4; TRBD1 is a possible D gene (6 bases). V dropped 5 bases and J dropped 5 bases, with 15 bases sitting between them. The length of the CDR3 is 15 residues. Germline lookup yields CDR1 LNHDA and CDR2 SQIVND (reference sequence). CDR3 coding DNA: TGTGCCAGTAGTTTTGCGGCAGGGGAAAATGAAAAACTGTTTTTT. Encoded protein: CASSFAAGENEKLFF.

The chain has TRBV5-6 and TRBJ2-5; maybe TRBD1 (6 bases). Trimming removed 3 bases at V and 3 bases at J, with 21 bases between. Germline V gene lookup returns CDR1 SGHDT and CDR2 YYEEEE. CDR3 length equals 17 residues. This CDR3 reads CASSSSYRQVGKETQYF. Written as DNA, the CDR3 is TGTGCCAGCAGCTCTAGCTACCGACAGGTTGGAAAAGAGACCCAGTACTTC. Full variable domain (remainder filled in from reference TRBV5-6 and TRBJ2-5): DAGVTQSPTHLIKTRGQQVTLRCSPKSGHDTVSWYQQALGQGPQFIFQYYEEEERQRGNFPDRFSGHQFPNYSSELNVNALLLGDSALYLCASSSSYRQVGKETQYFGPGTRLLVL.

This clone was observed a few times. The V call is TRBV10-1, the J call TRBJ2-2; D may be TRBD1 (5 bases). CDR1 WNHNN and CDR2 SYGVQD come from the germline V gene (reference sequence). The CDR3 length is 13 residues. V was pared by 11 bases and J by 2 bases, with 12 bases between. CDR3 sequence (DNA): TGCGCCTGCAAGACAGAAAACACCGGGGAGCTGTTTTTT. Translating it yields CACKTENTGELFF.

The V gene is TRBV5-6, the J gene TRBJ1-2; no firm D call. Trimming shortened V by 0 bases and J by 11 bases, and 14 bases separated the two germline ends. Germline assignment: CDR1 SGHDT and CDR2 YYEEEE. The CDR3 contains 13 residues. CDR3: CASSLAFDVGYTF. In DNA, the CDR3 is TGTGCCAGCAGCTTGGCCTTTGACGTGGGGTACACCTTC.

The V call is TRBV5-1, the J call TRBJ2-1; 12 nucleotides align to TRBD2. Germline assignment: CDR1 SGHRS and CDR2 YFSETQ. J gave up 7 bases and V 1 base, and 15 bases lay outside the gene matches. The CDR3 is 19 amino acids. The CDR3 spells CASSLNPPATSGSENEQFF. The CDR3 DNA is TGCGCCAGCAGCTTGAACCCCCCAGCGACTAGCGGGAGTGAGAATGAGCAGTTCTTC.